The 8 T cell receptor beta chains below were found in one sample sequenced in a study of shared clonotypes between healthy human individuals. Only in-frame clones appear in the TCRdb table, and some are missing; sequencing was by immunoSEQ multiplex PCR. Of under 1,100,000 clones in the sample, under 80% were seen once. Sequences were obtained from memory CD4+ T cells sorted from blood. Subset in this sample: CD45RA-negative fraction. These receptor sequences come from a man aged 18-30 years in good health.

The chain combines TRBV27 with TRBJ2-7; TRBD2 agrees at 8 bases. V was clipped by 5 bases and J by 1 base; unmatched bases: 10. Germline V gene sequence: CDR1 MNHEY, CDR2 SMNVEV (reference sequence). The CDR3 consists of 16 residues. DNA of the CDR3: TGTGCCAGCAGTCCTGGTCTGGCTAGCGGGTCCTACGAGCAGTACTTC. As protein: CASSPGLASGSYEQYF.

In the case of this clone: An end of the junction does not agree with germline; a read error may underlie this. V gene TRBV5-4 combines with J gene TRBJ2-5; either TRBD1 or TRBD2 may supply D (5 bases each). CDR1 is SGHNT and CDR2 is YYREEE in the germline V gene (reference sequence). This CDR3 is 16 amino acids long. The CDR3 DNA reads as TGTGCCAGCAGCCCCCCCGGGACCCTTACAAGAGAGGCCCAGTACTTC. It is translated as CASSPPGTLTREAQYF.

The chain combines TRBV9 with TRBJ1-6; D perhaps matches TRBD1 (6 bases). Trimming shortened V by 3 bases and J by 5 bases, and 12 bases separated the two germline ends. Germline CDR1 reads SGDLS; CDR2 reads YYNGEE. This CDR3 contains 15 residues. The CDR3 sequence: CASSASGANNSPLHF. The CDR3 DNA is TGTGCCAGCAGCGCCTCAGGGGCAAATAATTCACCCCTCCACTTT.

The chain joins TRBV19 to TRBJ1-5; a possible D gene is TRBD1 (6 bases). The CDR3 loop spans 13 amino acids. Germline V gives CDR1 LNHDA, CDR2 SQIVND (reference sequence). The ends were cut back, 7 bases at V and 3 bases at J, with 10 bases in the middle. The CDR3 reads CASTQGINQPQHF. The CDR3 DNA reads as TGTGCCAGTACACAGGGAATCAATCAGCCCCAGCATTTT.

In its sample, this clone was seen a few times. The chain is built from TRBV7-2 and TRBJ1-2; D is perhaps TRBD1 (5 bases). With 3 bases removed from V and 3 bases from J, the gap between germline ends came to 5 bases. CDR1 and CDR2 from the germline V gene are SGHTA and FQGNSA. CDR3 length: 12 residues. This chain's CDR3 is CASSLTDYGYTF. CDR3 nucleotides: TGTGCCAGCAGCTTGACAGACTATGGCTACACCTTC.

This clone has a single count. The chain links TRBV4-3 to TRBJ1-3; tentative D call: TRBD1 (5 bases). The length of the CDR3 is 16 residues. The V gene's germline CDR1 is LGHNA and CDR2 YSLEER. Trimming cost V 0 bases and J 3 bases, with 12 bases left between them. The CDR3 DNA sequence: TGCGCCAGCAGCCAAGATCCGGCAGGGATTGGAAACACCATATATTTT. The encoded protein is CASSQDPAGIGNTIYF.

This chain uses TRBV18 with TRBJ1-2; D might be TRBD1 (5 bases). The germline V gene has CDR1 KGHSH and CDR2 LQKENI. The CDR3 length is 12 residues. V lost 6 bases and J lost 8, with 13 bases in between. CDR3 amino acids: CASSSGGNGYTF. The CDR3 DNA reads TGTGCCAGCTCCTCGGGGGGTAACGGCTACACCTTC.

V gene TRBV27 combines with J gene TRBJ2-2; D remains ambiguous. Germline loops: CDR1 MNHEY, CDR2 SMNVEV (reference sequence). The CDR3 extends over 15 amino acids. Deletions cut 6 bases from V and 4 bases from J, with 15 bases between. The CDR3 nucleotides read TGTGCCAGCAGCGTCACCATTAGACCCACCGGGGAGCTGTTTTTT. Its protein product is CASSVTIRPTGELFF.